This T cell receptor (beta chain) was identified during a study of blood T cells in healthy people across ages. Study-wide results and caveats: Older individuals had lower TCR beta diversity per million T cells (the decline was roughly linear). The study found more naive CD4+ cells and higher diversity in long-lived than aged donors. Diversity figures derived from one million T cells were judged to underestimate the true value.

Germline V gene sequence: CDR1 KGHDR, CDR2 SFDVKD. V was clipped by 5 bases and J by 0 bases, with 21 bases between them. The CDR3 is 19 residues long. About this clonotype: Its antigen is as yet unknown.

Sample-barcoded 5' priming and a J-beta primer mix drove a second PCR of about 6 to 12 cycles. Each of the cDNA molecules was tagged by a template-switch adaptor with 12 random nucleotides. One entry per CDR3 protein, called by TCRdb with MiXCR from the 5' RACE reads. The table lists 540,000 or so distinct CDR3 sequences, around 48% of them singletons, with around 25% in the top ten. The clonotype originates from a man aged 80 or over in good health. Sequencing input: blood. The chain is built from TRBV24-1 and TRBJ2-2; D is perhaps TRBD1 (5 bases). Here the CDR3 reads CATSGIGVAATANTGELFF. The DNA for the CDR3 is TGTGCCACCAGTGGGATAGGGGTGGCAGCCACGGCGAACACCGGGGAGCTGTTTTTT.